These 10 T cell receptor beta chains share one sample of origin, sequenced in a study of Ad26.COV2.S vaccination and SARS-CoV-2 variants. Only in-frame clones appear in the TCRdb table, and some are missing; sequencing was by immunoSEQ multiplex PCR. The sample carries about 450,000 clones, 85% to 90% recorded once. Stated treatment: some 20 received Ad26.COV2.S at low or high dose, single or two shots; roughly 5 received placebo; per-sample allocation not given. Specimen acquisition occurred on day 63 following the initial vaccine or placebo injection. The sample in question was peripheral blood, obtained in a trial of Ad26.COV2.S vaccine versus placebo. All receptors come from a person aged 18 to 59 who received the Ad26.COV2.S COVID-19 vaccine or a placebo.

The gene calls are TRBV5-1 and TRBJ1-2, with D unresolved. Per the germline V gene, CDR1 is SGHRS and CDR2 is YFSETQ. The CDR3 is 15 amino acids. V lost 0 bases and J lost 2, with 11 bases in between. CDR3 in amino acids: CASSLGPPGNYGYTF. The CDR3 nucleotides are TGCGCCAGCAGCTTGGGGCCCCCGGGGAACTATGGCTACACCTTC.

Turning to this clone: Within the sample, other DNA sequences also encode this same CDR3. The V gene is TRBV30, the J gene TRBJ1-5; D remains unclear. CDR3 size: 13 residues. The germline V gene encodes CDR1 GTSNPN and CDR2 SVGIG (reference sequence). Trimming took 0 bases from V and 2 from J, leaving 5 bases between them. This chain's CDR3 is CAWSVLGNQPQHF. The CDR3, as DNA: TGTGCCTGGAGTGTACTAGGCAATCAGCCCCAGCATTTT.

The rearrangement joins TRBV5-6 to TRBJ1-1; 9 bases are shared with TRBD1. The CDR3 totals 13 residues. Germline assignment: CDR1 SGHDT and CDR2 YYEEEE. The V segment lost 5 bases and the J segment 8 bases; nucleotides outside the gene matches: 7. The CDR3 protein is CASRTLDRGEAFF. Here the CDR3 DNA reads TGTGCCAGCAGGACCCTGGACAGGGGAGAAGCTTTCTTT.

The rearrangement joins TRBV5-1 to TRBJ2-5; 8 bases are a match to TRBD1. The CDR3 runs to 13 residues. The germline gives CDR1 SGHRS, CDR2 YFSETQ. V shed 6 bases, J shed 4 bases, and the junction held 5 bases outside the gene matches. CDR3 nucleotide sequence: TGCGCCAGCAACCCACAGGGGGGAGAGACCCAGTACTTC. Protein: CASNPQGGETQYF.

This sequence joins TRBV2 and TRBJ1-1, with D possibly matching TRBD1 (6 bases). The germline V gene encodes CDR1 SNHLY and CDR2 FYNNEI. V was trimmed by 8 bases and J by 3 bases, leaving 19 bases between them. The CDR3 is made up of 15 amino acids. The CDR3: CASLLEGGAYTEAFF. CDR3 in DNA: TGTGCCAGCCTCCTGGAGGGGGGCGCGTACACTGAAGCTTTCTTT.

This chain joins TRBV7-9 and TRBJ2-1; 12 nucleotides line up with TRBD1. The CDR3 totals 14 residues. V gave up 6 bases and J gave up 8 bases; unmatched junction bases: 5. The germline gives CDR1 SEHNR, CDR2 FQNEAQ (reference sequence). The CDR3 region is CASRRDRGRDEQFF. CDR3 coding DNA: TGTGCCAGCAGGCGGGACAGGGGGCGAGATGAGCAGTTCTTC.

This chain connects TRBV6-4 to TRBJ1-3; D is perhaps TRBD1 (6 bases). Germline V gene data show CDR1 as MRHNA and CDR2 as SNTAGT. The germline V and J ends were trimmed by 8 bases and 0 bases, with 17 bases remaining between them. The length of the CDR3 is 16 residues. CDR3 nucleotides: TGTGCCAGCTCCCTGGGGGGGGGCCTCTCTGGAAACACCATATATTTT. The encoded protein is CASSLGGGLSGNTIYF.

DNA for the CDR3: TGTGCCAGCAGCTCTCAGGGAATTAATTCACCCCTCCACTTT. It yields the protein CASSSQGINSPLHF. The rearrangement joins TRBV7-2 to TRBJ1-6; D perhaps matches TRBD1 (5 bases). This CDR3 spans 14 amino acids. Germline V gene data show CDR1 as SGHTA and CDR2 as FQGNSA. V lost 4 bases, J lost 6 bases, and 10 bases lay in between.

This chain links TRBV6-5 with TRBJ1-1; possibly TRBD1 for D (5 bases). This CDR3 has 13 amino acids. The germline CDR1 and CDR2 sequences are MNHEY and SVGAGI. Trimming removed 6 bases at V and 10 bases at J, with 18 bases between. CDR3 loop: CASSRQGLGAAFF. For the CDR3, the DNA is TGTGCCAGCAGCCGTCAGGGTTTGGGTGCAGCTTTCTTT.

This clone occurred a few times. The V and J genes are TRBV6-2 or TRBV6-3 and TRBJ2-1, with D possibly matching TRBD1 (6 bases). The V end was cut by 5 bases, the J end by 12 bases, with 26 bases between. CDR1 and CDR2 from the germline V gene are MNHEY and SVGEGT. The CDR3 loop spans 16 amino acids. CDR3 protein: CASSLYSPGQLKGQFF. DNA of the CDR3: TGTGCCAGCAGTCTCTACTCACCCGGACAGCTAAAGGGGCAGTTCTTC.